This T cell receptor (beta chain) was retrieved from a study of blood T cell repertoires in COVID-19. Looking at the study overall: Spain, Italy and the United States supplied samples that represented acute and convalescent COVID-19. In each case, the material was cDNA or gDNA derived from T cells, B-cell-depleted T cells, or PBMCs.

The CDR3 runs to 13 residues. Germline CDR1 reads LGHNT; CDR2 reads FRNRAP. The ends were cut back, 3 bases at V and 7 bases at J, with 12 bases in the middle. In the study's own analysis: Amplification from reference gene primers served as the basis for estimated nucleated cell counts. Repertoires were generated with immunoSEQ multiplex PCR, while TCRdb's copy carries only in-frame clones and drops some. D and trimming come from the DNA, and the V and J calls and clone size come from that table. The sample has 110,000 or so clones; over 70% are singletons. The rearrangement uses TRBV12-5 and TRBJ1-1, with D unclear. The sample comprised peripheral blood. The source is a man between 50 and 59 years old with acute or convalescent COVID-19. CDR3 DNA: TGTGCTAGTGGTTTAATTGGCTCGAATGAAGCTTTCTTT. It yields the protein CASGLIGSNEAFF.